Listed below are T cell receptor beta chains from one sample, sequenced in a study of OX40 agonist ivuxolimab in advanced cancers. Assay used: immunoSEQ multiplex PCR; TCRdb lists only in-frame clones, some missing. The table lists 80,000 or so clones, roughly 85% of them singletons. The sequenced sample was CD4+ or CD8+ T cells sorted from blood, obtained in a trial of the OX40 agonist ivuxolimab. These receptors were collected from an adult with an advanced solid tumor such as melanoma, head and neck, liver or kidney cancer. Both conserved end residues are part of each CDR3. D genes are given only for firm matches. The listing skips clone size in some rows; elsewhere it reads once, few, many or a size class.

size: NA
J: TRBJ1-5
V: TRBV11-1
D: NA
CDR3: CASSDGDSNQPQHF
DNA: TGTGCCAGCAGCGACGGTGATAGCAATCAGCCCCAGCATTTT

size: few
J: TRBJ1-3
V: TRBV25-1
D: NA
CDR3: CASSEPLGAGNTIYF
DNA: TGTGCCAGCAGTGAACCGTTAGGGGCTGGAAACACCATATATTTT

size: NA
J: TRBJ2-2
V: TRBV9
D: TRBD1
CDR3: CASSVGPDRGPTGELFF
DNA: TGTGCCAGCAGCGTAGGCCCGGACAGGGGACCCACCGGGGAGCTGTTTTTT

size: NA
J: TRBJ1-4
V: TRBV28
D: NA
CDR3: CASSFGGIGEKLFF
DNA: TGTGCCAGCAGTTTTGGGGGGATTGGTGAAAAACTGTTTTTT

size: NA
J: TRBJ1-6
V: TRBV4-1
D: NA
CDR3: CASSQEGRQGFGSYNSPLHF
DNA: TGCGCCAGCAGCCAAGAAGGGCGGCAGGGCTTCGGCTCCTATAATTCACCCCTCCACTTT

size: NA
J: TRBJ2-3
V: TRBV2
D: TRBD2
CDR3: CASSETGGADTQYF
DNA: TGTGCCAGCAGTGAAACGGGGGGGGCAGATACGCAGTATTTT

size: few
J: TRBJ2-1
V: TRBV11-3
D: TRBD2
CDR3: CASSLDGRAMGEQFF
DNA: TGTGCCAGCAGCTTAGACGGGAGGGCCATGGGTGAGCAGTTCTTC

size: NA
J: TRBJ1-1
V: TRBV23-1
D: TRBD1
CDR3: CASSPNRGHCTEAFF
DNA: TGCGCCAGCAGTCCGAACAGGGGTCATTGCACTGAAGCTTTCTTT

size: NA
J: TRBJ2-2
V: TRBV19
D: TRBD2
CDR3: CASSGLASTGELFF
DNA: TGTGCCAGTAGTGGACTAGCTAGCACCGGGGAGCTGTTTTTT

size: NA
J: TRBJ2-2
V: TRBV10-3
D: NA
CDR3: CAIGDSRGTGELFF
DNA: TGTGCCATAGGGGACTCCCGTGGGACCGGGGAGCTGTTTTTT

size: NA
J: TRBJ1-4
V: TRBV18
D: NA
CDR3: CASSPQGNEKLFF
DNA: TGTGCCAGCTCACCCCAGGGGAATGAAAAACTGTTTTTT

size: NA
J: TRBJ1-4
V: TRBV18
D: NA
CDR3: CASSRETGGNEKLFF
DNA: TGTGCCAGCTCACGGGAAACAGGAGGAAATGAAAAACTGTTTTTT